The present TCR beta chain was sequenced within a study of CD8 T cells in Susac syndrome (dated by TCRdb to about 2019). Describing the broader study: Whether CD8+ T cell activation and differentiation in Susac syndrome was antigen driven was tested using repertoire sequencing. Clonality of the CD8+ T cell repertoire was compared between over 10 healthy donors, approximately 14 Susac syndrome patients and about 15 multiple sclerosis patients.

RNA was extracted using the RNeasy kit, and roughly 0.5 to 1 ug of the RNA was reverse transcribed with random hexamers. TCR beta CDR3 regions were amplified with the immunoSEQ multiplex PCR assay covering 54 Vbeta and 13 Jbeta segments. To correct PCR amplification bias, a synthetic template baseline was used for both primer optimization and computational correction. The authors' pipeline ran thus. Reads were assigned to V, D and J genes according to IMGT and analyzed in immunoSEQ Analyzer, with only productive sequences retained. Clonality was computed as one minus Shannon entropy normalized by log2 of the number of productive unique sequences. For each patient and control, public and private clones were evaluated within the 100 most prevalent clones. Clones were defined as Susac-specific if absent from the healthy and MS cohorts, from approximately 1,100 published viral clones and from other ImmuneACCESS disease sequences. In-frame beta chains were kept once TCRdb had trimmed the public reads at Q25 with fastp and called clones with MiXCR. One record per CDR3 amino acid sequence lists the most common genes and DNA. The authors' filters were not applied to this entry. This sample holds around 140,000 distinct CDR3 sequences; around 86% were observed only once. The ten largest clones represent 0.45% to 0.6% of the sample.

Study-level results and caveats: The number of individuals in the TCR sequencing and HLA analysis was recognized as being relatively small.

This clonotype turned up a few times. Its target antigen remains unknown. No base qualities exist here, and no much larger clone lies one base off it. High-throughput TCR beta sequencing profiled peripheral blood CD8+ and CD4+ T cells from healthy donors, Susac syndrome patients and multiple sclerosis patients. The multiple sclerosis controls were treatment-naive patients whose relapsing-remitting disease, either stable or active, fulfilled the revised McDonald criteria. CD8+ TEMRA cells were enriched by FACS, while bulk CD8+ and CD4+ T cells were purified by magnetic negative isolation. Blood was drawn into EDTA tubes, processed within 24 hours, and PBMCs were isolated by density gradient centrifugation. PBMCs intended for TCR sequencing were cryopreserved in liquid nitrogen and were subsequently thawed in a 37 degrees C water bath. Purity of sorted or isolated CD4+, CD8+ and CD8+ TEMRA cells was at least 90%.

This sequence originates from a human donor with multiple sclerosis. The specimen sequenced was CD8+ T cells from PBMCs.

The CDR3 in this case is CASSYSGETQYF. The DNA sequence follows: TGTGCCAGCAGTTATAGCGGGGAGACCCAGTACTTC. Recombination joined TRBV6-5 with TRBJ2-5, and TRBD2 aligns with 7 junction nucleotides. V trim: 3 bases; J trim: 5 bases; unmatched bases: 0. The CDR3 spans 12 residues, from the cysteine through the phenylalanine. The CDR3 DNA has 36 bases and is translated from base 1. The germline V gene sets CDR1 to MNHEY and CDR2 to SVGAGI.